This T cell receptor beta chain was identified in a study of identical twins. Notes on the study in general: Zero-insertion analyses could be partly confounded by invariant MAIT and iNKT cells.

Of note for this clonotype: The antigen remains unidentified.

TCRdb reprocessed the 5' RACE reads with MiXCR, giving one entry per CDR3 protein. Of a few hundred thousand distinct CDR3 sequences detected, 8% to 11% appear once; the ten largest clones hold over 8%. The CDR3 runs 13 residues. Trimming left V 11 bases short and J 4 bases short, with 16 bases between. Germline-derived CDR1 and CDR2 are SGHTA and FQGNSA. The source is a middle-aged man in good health. What was sequenced was memory T cells sorted from blood. V usage is TRBV7-2 and J usage is TRBJ2-3, with D possibly called TRBD1 or TRBD2 (6 bases each). The CDR3 DNA reads as TGTGCCTCAGAGGAGGGGGTCGCAGATACGCAGTATTTT. Translating gives CASEEGVADTQYF.